The clone carrying this TCR beta chain showed up many times. Its antigen remains unknown. By quantitative 5'-RACE with molecular barcodes, the TCR beta libraries were made. TCRdb redid the calling of the 5' RACE reads with MiXCR, one entry per CDR3 protein. The sample includes hundreds of thousands of distinct CDR3 sequences, 7% to 10% of them seen just once. This sample was included in a study of CD8 T cells in ankylosing spondylitis. Study findings and constraints: Significant enrichment of disease-linked clones was reportedly seen in matched ankylosing spondylitis synovial fluid. What seemed typical of ankylosing spondylitis blood was a TCR beta motif built from about 8 highly homologous variants. Earlier literature documents some of the motif variants in reactive arthritis synovial fluid and blood.

Sequencing was carried out using blood, either unsorted or a sorted T cell fraction (not recorded which). The receptor comes from a female donor with ankylosing spondylitis or in good health (not recorded which).

The CDR3 loop is CASSLLGKDLGNTIYF. In DNA, the CDR3 is TGTGCCAGCAGCTTGTTGGGAAAGGACCTCGGAAACACCATATATTTT. The chain links TRBV5-6 to TRBJ1-3, with D unresolved. The V and J ends lost 1 base and 4 bases respectively, with 15 bases between them. The CDR3 extends over 16 amino acids. CDR1 is SGHDT and CDR2 is YYEEEE in the germline V gene.